The sequence of this TCR beta chain was determined in a study of CD8+CD57+ T cells in acquired aplastic anemia. Study context: Each DNA sample taken from sorted CD4+ and CD8+ cells came to about 3 ug on average. General study points: Levels of CD8+ Simpson's diversity were not significantly distinct in patients versus controls. Between patients and controls, around 31 CD8+ CDR3 sequences were found in common.

This clonotype was detected a few times. Its target is unknown. Using genomic DNA as the template, TCR beta VDJ and CDR3 profiling was carried out. TCRdb redid the calling of the reads with MiXCR, one entry per CDR3 protein. This sample has about 200,000 distinct CDR3 sequences, with about half found just once. Selection for sequencing was limited to patients who had shown CD8+CD57+ cell expansion by flow cytometry. Among the patients, all had severe acquired aplastic anemia. Germline CDR1 and CDR2: SGHTA and FQGNSA. The CDR3 covers 15 residues. Unmatched junction bases numbered 2, after V lost 0 bases and J lost 3 bases.

V is TRBV7-2 and J is TRBJ2-1, with TRBD2 matching 7 bases. Sequencing used sorted CD4+, CD8+, or CD8+CD57+ T cells (not recorded which) from PBMCs. This clonotype was sampled from a human donor with aplastic anemia. The CDR3 spells CASSLAGEGYNEQFF. DNA for the CDR3: TGTGCCAGCAGCTTAGCGGGGGAGGGCTACAATGAGCAGTTCTTC.